The rows below give T cell receptor beta chains drawn from one sample of a study of human T cells and chemical hapten exposure. TCRdb re-called the RACE reads with MiXCR, one entry per CDR3 protein. The sample lists over 35,000 distinct CDR3 sequences; under 5% were seen once. Sample: whole blood, taken in connection with sensitization to the hapten diphenylcyclopropenone (DPC). All receptors come from a man in his forties or fifties with alopecia areata. Some clones in this sample may be carry-over from other donors' samples. The CDR3 runs from the conserved cysteine through the conserved F or W. The order of the fields is CDR3 DNA, CDR3 protein, V gene, D gene, clone size, J gene. A D gene is named only where the DNA matches it firmly. Clone size appears in some rows only: once, few, many, or a class for an expanded clone.

CDR3nt: TGCGCCAGCGGGGGGGGACCGAACACTGAAGCTTTCTTT
CDR3aa: CASGGGPNTEAFF
v_gene: TRBV10-2
d_gene: .
abundance: .
j_gene: TRBJ1-1

CDR3nt: TGCGCCAGCAGCCAAGATCGGAAAGGGCCCGAGCAGTACTTC
CDR3aa: CASSQDRKGPEQYF
v_gene: TRBV4-3
d_gene: .
abundance: many
j_gene: TRBJ2-7

CDR3nt: TGTGCCATCAAAGGACAGGGGTCCTCTGGGGCCAACGTCCTGACTTTC
CDR3aa: CAIKGQGSSGANVLTF
v_gene: TRBV10-3
d_gene: TRBD1
abundance: many
j_gene: TRBJ2-6

CDR3nt: TGTGCCAGCACCGAACAACAGGGGACCTACGAGCAGTACTTC
CDR3aa: CASTEQQGTYEQYF
v_gene: TRBV12-3/TRBV12-4
d_gene: TRBD1
abundance: .
j_gene: TRBJ2-7

CDR3nt: TGTGCCAGCATTCTAGCGGGAGGCGATACGCAGTATTTT
CDR3aa: CASILAGGDTQYF
v_gene: TRBV2
d_gene: TRBD2
abundance: many
j_gene: TRBJ2-3

CDR3nt: TGTGCCAGCAGCGTATTAGCGGGAGGGCACCCCACAGATACGCAGTATTTT
CDR3aa: CASSVLAGGHPTDTQYF
v_gene: TRBV9
d_gene: TRBD2
abundance: many
j_gene: TRBJ2-3

CDR3nt: TGTGCCAGCAGCTTAGACAGACAAGGCGTTAGAAACATTCAGTACTTC
CDR3aa: CASSLDRQGVRNIQYF
v_gene: TRBV7-2
d_gene: .
abundance: many
j_gene: TRBJ2-4

CDR3nt: TGTGCCAGCAGTCCTGTCGAAGCTAACTATGGCTACACCTTC
CDR3aa: CASSPVEANYGYTF
v_gene: TRBV12-3/TRBV12-4
d_gene: .
abundance: many
j_gene: TRBJ1-2

CDR3nt: TGCAGTGCCGAGGGGGGGGCCGCTGCTGAAGAGCAGTACTTC
CDR3aa: CSAEGGAAAEEQYF
v_gene: TRBV20-1
d_gene: .
abundance: many
j_gene: TRBJ2-7

CDR3nt: TGTGCCAGCTCTCGGGACAGGGTGGACACTGAAGCTTTCTTT
CDR3aa: CASSRDRVDTEAFF
v_gene: TRBV18
d_gene: TRBD1
abundance: few
j_gene: TRBJ1-1

CDR3nt: TGCAGTGCTGCGCTATCCTACGAGCAGTACTTC
CDR3aa: CSAALSYEQYF
v_gene: TRBV20-1
d_gene: .
abundance: many
j_gene: TRBJ2-7

CDR3nt: TGTGCCAGCAGCTTAAGAGGGGGCCCCAATCAGCCCCAGCATTTT
CDR3aa: CASSLRGGPNQPQHF
v_gene: TRBV13
d_gene: TRBD1
abundance: many
j_gene: TRBJ1-5

CDR3nt: TGTGCCAGCAGCCATTCGGGGGGACAGGGTAGTTCTGGAAACACCATATATTTT
CDR3aa: CASSHSGGQGSSGNTIYF
v_gene: TRBV4-2
d_gene: TRBD1
abundance: many
j_gene: TRBJ1-3

CDR3nt: TGTGCCAGCAGCGTAGGAGGCGGGAACAATGAGCAGTTCTTC
CDR3aa: CASSVGGGNNEQFF
v_gene: TRBV7-9
d_gene: .
abundance: many
j_gene: TRBJ2-1

CDR3nt: TGCGCCAGCAGCGCAGATCCGGGACAGCCCCCGTACTTC
CDR3aa: CASSADPGQPPYF
v_gene: TRBV5-1
d_gene: TRBD1
abundance: many
j_gene: TRBJ2-5

CDR3nt: TGTGCCAGCAGCTTAGGCGGGAGCACCGGAGATACGCAGTATTTT
CDR3aa: CASSLGGSTGDTQYF
v_gene: TRBV7-2
d_gene: TRBD2
abundance: few
j_gene: TRBJ2-3

CDR3nt: TGTGCCAGCAGGACAGAAACCACCGGGGAGCTGTTTTTT
CDR3aa: CASRTETTGELFF
v_gene: TRBV2
d_gene: .
abundance: many
j_gene: TRBJ2-2

CDR3nt: TGTGCCAGCAGCACGGGGCTAGCGGGCCTAGTGGGAGCAGATACGCAGTATTTT
CDR3aa: CASSTGLAGLVGADTQYF
v_gene: TRBV14
d_gene: TRBD2
abundance: few
j_gene: TRBJ2-3

CDR3nt: TGTGCCAGCAGTACCCCCGCTAGCGGGAGGGCCAATGAGCAGTACTTC
CDR3aa: CASSTPASGRANEQYF
v_gene: TRBV28
d_gene: TRBD2
abundance: many
j_gene: TRBJ2-7

CDR3nt: TGTGCCAGCAGCCAAGCTGGGAATCAGCCCCAGCATTTT
CDR3aa: CASSQAGNQPQHF
v_gene: TRBV3-1
d_gene: .
abundance: many
j_gene: TRBJ1-5

CDR3nt: TGTGCCAGCAGCCCTGGACAGGGGGAGTTCGAGCAGTACTTC
CDR3aa: CASSPGQGEFEQYF
v_gene: TRBV5-5
d_gene: TRBD1
abundance: many
j_gene: TRBJ2-7

CDR3nt: TGTGCCAGCAGCTTAGGGTCATCCACTGAAGCTTTCTTT
CDR3aa: CASSLGSSTEAFF
v_gene: TRBV7-3
d_gene: .
abundance: few
j_gene: TRBJ1-1

CDR3nt: TGTGCCAGCAGTCGCCGGCAGGGCCGCGAAAAACTGTTTTTT
CDR3aa: CASSRRQGREKLFF
v_gene: TRBV12-3/TRBV12-4
d_gene: .
abundance: few
j_gene: TRBJ1-4

CDR3nt: TGTGCCAGCAGTTCCCTACAGGGAATGAACACTGAAGCTTTCTTT
CDR3aa: CASSSLQGMNTEAFF
v_gene: TRBV27
d_gene: .
abundance: many
j_gene: TRBJ1-1

CDR3nt: TGTGCCAGCAGCCGACAGATCAATCAGCCCCAGCATTTT
CDR3aa: CASSRQINQPQHF
v_gene: TRBV4-2
d_gene: .
abundance: many
j_gene: TRBJ1-5

CDR3nt: TGTGCCAGCCTATTTAACAGGGGTGAAGCTTTCTTT
CDR3aa: CASLFNRGEAFF
v_gene: TRBV5-6
d_gene: TRBD1
abundance: many
j_gene: TRBJ1-1

CDR3nt: TGCGCCAGACTCGGGGTTATGACGGGGAGCTCCTACAATGAGCAGTTCTTC
CDR3aa: CARLGVMTGSSYNEQFF
v_gene: TRBV5-1
d_gene: .
abundance: .
j_gene: TRBJ2-1

CDR3nt: TGTGCCAGCAGCCCGGACAGGGGACAACCCCTCCACTTT
CDR3aa: CASSPDRGQPLHF
v_gene: TRBV5-5
d_gene: TRBD1
abundance: many
j_gene: TRBJ1-6

CDR3nt: TGTGCCAGCAGCCTTGGGACTAGCGCGCGGGGGCAGTATTTT
CDR3aa: CASSLGTSARGQYF
v_gene: TRBV3-1
d_gene: TRBD2
abundance: many
j_gene: TRBJ2-3

CDR3nt: TGTGCCAGCAGCCTCTGGGGCTTGAGCAATCAGCCCCAGCATTTT
CDR3aa: CASSLWGLSNQPQHF
v_gene: TRBV7-2
d_gene: .
abundance: many
j_gene: TRBJ1-5

CDR3nt: TGTGCCAGCAGTTTAGGGACAGCGGCTGGCTACACCTTC
CDR3aa: CASSLGTAAGYTF
v_gene: TRBV12-3/TRBV12-4
d_gene: .
abundance: .
j_gene: TRBJ1-2

CDR3nt: TGCGCCAGCAGCCAAGTCGTCCTAGCAAACAATGAGCAGTTCTTC
CDR3aa: CASSQVVLANNEQFF
v_gene: TRBV4-1
d_gene: .
abundance: many
j_gene: TRBJ2-1

CDR3nt: TGTGCCAGCTCAGAACCGGGACTAGCGGGAGGGCCGAGGGAGCAGTACTTC
CDR3aa: CASSEPGLAGGPREQYF
v_gene: TRBV18
d_gene: TRBD2
abundance: many
j_gene: TRBJ2-7

CDR3nt: TGTGCCAGCAGAGGGTTAGGTCAGCCCCAGCATTTT
CDR3aa: CASRGLGQPQHF
v_gene: TRBV6-2/TRBV6-3
d_gene: .
abundance: many
j_gene: TRBJ1-5

CDR3nt: TGTGCCAGCAGAGGACTAGCGGGAGATGGGACCAAAAACATTCAGTACTTC
CDR3aa: CASRGLAGDGTKNIQYF
v_gene: TRBV6-2/TRBV6-3
d_gene: TRBD2
abundance: many
j_gene: TRBJ2-4

CDR3nt: TGTGCCAGCAGTTTGGGACTCCTTATCGGCACCGGGGAGCTGTTTTTT
CDR3aa: CASSLGLLIGTGELFF
v_gene: TRBV28
d_gene: .
abundance: many
j_gene: TRBJ2-2